This entry features one T cell receptor (beta chain) sequence. The antigen is unknown. Cultured CD4+ T-cell DNA underwent Oncomine TCR Beta short-read sequencing. Each CDR3 protein gets one entry after TCRdb re-called the PCR reads with MiXCR. The repertoire consists of around 15,000 distinct CDR3 sequences, with about 56% occurring once and the leading ten covering around 4.6%. The data derive from a study of vaccination and CD4 T cells after COVID-19. Study-wide context: Convalescent cases comprised 9 or 10 mild and one severe, all SARS-CoV-2 positive by nasal swab PCR. Four females and six males made up the convalescents, two of whom were Hispanic. Stimulation used overlapping spike peptides from SARS-CoV-2, HCoV-NL63, HCoV-OC43 and HCoV-229E.

The V and J ends lost 9 bases and 4 bases, in that order; junction bases with no gene match: 11. The CDR3 totals 15 residues. Germline CDR1 and CDR2: SGHNT and YENEEA. Described treatment: roughly 10-day PBMC culture with coronavirus spike peptide pools or control peptides (ViraFEST assay). Whole-study findings and limits: A nonsignificant rise from approximately 21 to 38 was seen in the median number of SARS-CoV-2-reactive clonotypes.

This material consisted of CD4+ T cells from blood, cultured in vitro, taken before SARS-CoV-2 vaccination. This chain uses TRBV11-3 with TRBJ2-5; 10 nucleotides line up with TRBD2. The sequence came from a human donor who had recovered from COVID-19. CDR3 sequence reads: CASRSGSGRGETQYF. The CDR3 nucleotides are TGTGCCAGTAGATCCGGGAGCGGGAGGGGAGAGACCCAGTACTTC.